Each of the 24 T cell receptor beta chains below was sequenced from the same sample in a study of control samples from healthy donors and cancer patients. Some clones are missing from TCRdb's copy, which holds only in-frame ones; the method was immunoSEQ multiplex PCR. The repertoire holds 150,000 to 200,000 clones, with roughly 90% as singletons. Source material: blood. Receptors were obtained from a woman aged 45-59 years in good health.

The chain recombines TRBV30 with TRBJ1-2, with 8 bases aligning to TRBD1. This CDR3 has 14 amino acids. Germline trimming cut 1 base from V and 3 bases from J; bases unmatched to any gene: 4. Germline V gene data show CDR1 as GTSNPN and CDR2 as SVGIG (reference sequence). CDR3 DNA: TGTGCCTGGAGTGGGAACAGGGGGGACTATGGCTACACCTTC. It encodes CAWSGNRGDYGYTF.

The chain employs TRBV9 and TRBJ1-1, with D hard to call. CDR3 length: 11 residues. Germline V gene sequence: CDR1 SGDLS, CDR2 YYNGEE. V was shortened by 3 bases and J by 3 bases, with 3 bases between the two germline ends. The CDR3 sequence: CASSADTEAFF. The DNA for the CDR3 is TGTGCCAGCAGCGCCGACACTGAAGCTTTCTTT. Together with reference TRBV9 and TRBJ1-1, the CDR3 gives the full variable domain: DSGVTQTPKHLITATGQRVTLRCSPRSGDLSVYWYQQSLDQGLQFLIQYYNGEERAKGNILERFSAQQFPDLHSELNLSSLELGDSALYFCASSADTEAFFGQGTRLTVV.

To note about this clone: This may arise from a read error, as a much more abundant clone is one base away. Other DNA sequences within the sample encode an identical CDR3. V gene TRBV7-2 combines with J gene TRBJ2-5; weak D call: TRBD2 (6 bases). The V gene's germline CDR1 is SGHTA and CDR2 FQGNSA. V was trimmed by 5 bases and J by 2 bases, leaving 6 bases between them. The CDR3 length is 12 residues. CDR3 protein: CASSGLQETQYF. The CDR3 nucleotides are TGTGCCAGCAGCGGACTACAAGAGACCCAGTACTTC. Together with reference TRBV7-2 and TRBJ2-5, the CDR3 gives the full variable domain: GAGVSQSPSNKVTEKGKDVELRCDPISGHTALYWYRQSLGQGLEFLIYFQGNSAPDKSGLPSDRFSAERTGGSVSTLTIQRTQQEDSAVYLCASSGLQETQYFGPGTRLLVL.

This chain uses TRBV7-2 with TRBJ2-5, with D perhaps TRBD1 (6 bases). V gave up 4 bases and J gave up 5 bases, with 11 bases separating them. The CDR3 loop spans 13 amino acids. The germline gives CDR1 SGHTA, CDR2 FQGNSA. The CDR3, as DNA: TGTGCCAGCAGCTCCGGACAGCGTGAGACCCAGTACTTC. Translated, it gives CASSSGQRETQYF.

The chain links TRBV28 to TRBJ1-2; 8 nucleotides align to TRBD1. The CDR3 length is 15 residues. Looked up from germline, CDR1 is MDHEN and CDR2 is SYDVKM. V gave up 4 bases and J gave up 3 bases; unmatched junction bases: 7. The DNA of the CDR3 is TGTGCCAGCAGTTGGCAGGGGGCGGCAGACTATGGCTACACCTTC. Amino acid sequence: CASSWQGAADYGYTF.

The DNA of the CDR3 is TGTGCCAGCAGCCCCGACGCAGCCACTAGCTCCTACGAGCAGTACTTC. Its protein is CASSPDAATSSYEQYF. This rearrangement joins TRBV7-8 to TRBJ2-7; perhaps TRBD2 as D (5 bases). V was cut by 5 bases and J by 0 bases, with 17 bases left in between. CDR1 and CDR2 (germline): SGHVS, FQNEAQ. This CDR3 is built from 16 residues.

The chain has TRBV23-1 and TRBJ2-7; tentatively, D is TRBD2 (6 bases). TRBV23-1 is noted as an ORF with a role that remains uncertain. V was pared by 10 bases and J by 0 bases, with 22 bases between. This CDR3 comprises 16 residues. DNA for the CDR3: TGCGCCACCTTTAGGAGGGGAGTTTTCTTCTCCTACGAGCAGTACTTC. The encoded protein is CATFRRGVFFSYEQYF.

V and J are TRBV4-2 and TRBJ1-5; 7 bases are a match to TRBD1. The CDR3 contains 17 residues. Germline V gene lookup returns CDR1 LGHNA and CDR2 YNFKEQ. V gave up 5 bases and J gave up 0 bases; unmatched junction bases: 10. Here the CDR3 reads CASSKSGTEYSNQPQHF. In DNA, the CDR3 is TGTGCCAGCAGCAAATCCGGGACAGAATATAGCAATCAGCCCCAGCATTTT.

This clone was observed once. Additional DNA sequences in this sample encode the identical CDR3. The J gene is TRBJ2-3, the V gene TRBV5-4; D is possibly TRBD2 (6 bases). CDR1 is SGHNT and CDR2 is YYREEE in the germline V gene (reference sequence). Trimming took 0 bases from V and 0 from J, leaving 8 bases between them. The CDR3 is 15 residues long. Here the CDR3 reads CASSLGAGSTDTQYF. The CDR3 nucleotides read TGTGCCAGCAGCTTGGGGGCGGGAAGCACAGATACGCAGTATTTT.

The V call is TRBV10-3, the J call TRBJ1-5; 8 positions agree with TRBD1. Germline V lookup: CDR1 ENHRY, CDR2 SYGVKD. V lost 9 bases to trimming and J lost 3 bases; unmatched junction nucleotides: 7. CDR3 length: 14 amino acids. CDR3 in DNA: TGTGCCATAGGACAGGGTTGGAACAATCAGCCCCAGCATTTT. This translates into CAIGQGWNNQPQHF.

The V call is TRBV9, the J call TRBJ2-1; the D gene is possibly TRBD2 (5 bases). The CDR3 contains 14 residues. V lost 5 bases to trimming and J lost 3 bases, with 12 bases between them. Per germline, CDR1 SGDLS and CDR2 YYNGEE. CDR3 region: CASSDDGVYNEQFF. The CDR3 DNA reads as TGTGCCAGCAGTGACGACGGGGTCTACAATGAGCAGTTCTTC.

This chain links TRBV9 with TRBJ2-3; 13 nucleotides match TRBD2. This CDR3 comprises 16 residues. Germline values: CDR1 SGDLS, CDR2 YYNGEE. J gave up 5 bases and V 2 bases, and 5 bases lay outside the gene matches. CDR3 protein: CASSVTGTSGKDTQYF. DNA for the CDR3: TGTGCCAGCAGCGTCACCGGGACTAGCGGGAAAGATACGCAGTATTTT.

The rearrangement joins TRBV9 to TRBJ2-1; 7 bases map to TRBD2. Germline lookup yields CDR1 SGDLS and CDR2 YYNGEE. The J segment lost 1 base and the V segment lost 3 bases, leaving 1 base of the junction unmatched. The CDR3 length is 14 residues. CDR3: CASSASGSYNEQFF. The DNA of the CDR3 is TGTGCCAGCAGCGCTAGCGGATCCTACAATGAGCAGTTCTTC.

The genes are TRBV6-5 and TRBJ1-4; possible D gene TRBD1, 5 bases. CDR1 and CDR2 from the germline V gene are MNHEY and SVGAGI. The V gene lost 9 bases and the J gene lost 13 bases, with 15 bases spanning the gap. This CDR3 contains 11 residues. CDR3 DNA: TGTGCCAGTGTGGGGGGGAAAGGACTGTTTTTT. Protein sequence: CASVGGKGLFF.

This rearrangement joins TRBV6-2 or TRBV6-3 to TRBJ2-7; D is tentatively TRBD1 or TRBD2 (7 bases each). The germline V and J ends were trimmed by 2 bases and 3 bases, with 17 bases remaining between them. The CDR3 extends over 16 amino acids. Germline CDR1 and CDR2: MNHEY and SVGEGT. The CDR3 nucleotides read TGTGCCAGCAGTTACGGAGCGGGACAGATCTTCTACGAGCAGTACTTC. Translated, it gives CASSYGAGQIFYEQYF.

This rearrangement joins TRBV5-5 to TRBJ2-7; D call uncertain. The CDR3 loop spans 12 amino acids. Germline V gene lookup returns CDR1 SGHKS and CDR2 YYEKEE (reference sequence). V was pared by 5 bases and J by 7 bases, with 13 bases between. The CDR3 DNA is TGTGCCAGCAGTGAAGACCCATGGGAGCAGTACTTC. Translation gives CASSEDPWEQYF.

The chain recombines TRBV28 with TRBJ2-7, with a tentative D call TRBD1 (6 bases). Germline loops: CDR1 MDHEN, CDR2 SYDVKM. The CDR3 runs to 13 residues. V lost 8 bases and J 2 bases, leaving 13 bases between the germline ends. This chain's CDR3 is CASATGPTYEQYF. DNA of the CDR3: TGTGCCAGCGCGACAGGTCCTACCTACGAGCAGTACTTC. The full variable domain, completed using reference TRBV28 and TRBJ2-7, is DVKVTQSSRYLVKRTGEKVFLECVQDMDHENMFWYRQDPGLGLRLIYFSYDVKMKEKGDIPEGYSVSREKKERFSLILESASTNQTSMYLCASATGPTYEQYFGPGTRLTVT.

The CDR3 DNA reads TGCGCCAGCAGCTTACAGGGGCTTGGCACAGATACGCAGTATTTT. As protein: CASSLQGLGTDTQYF. The chain uses TRBV5-1 and TRBJ2-3; the match to TRBD1 covers 7 bases. Germline values: CDR1 SGHRS, CDR2 YFSETQ. V lost 2 bases, J lost 1 base, and 4 bases stayed unmatched. This CDR3 comprises 15 residues.

The rearrangement uses TRBV4-3 and TRBJ2-3; no reliable D call. Looked up from germline, CDR1 is LGHNA and CDR2 is YSLEER. Trimming removed 1 base at V and 4 bases at J, with 9 bases between. This CDR3 comprises 14 residues. CDR3 amino acids: CASSQVGPADTQYF. CDR3 in DNA: TGCGCCAGCAGCCAAGTTGGCCCGGCAGATACGCAGTATTTT.

The V call is TRBV7-9, the J call TRBJ1-5; no definite D call. This CDR3 has 13 residues. V shed 1 base and J shed 3 bases, with 4 bases lying between them. Germline V gene lookup returns CDR1 SEHNR and CDR2 FQNEAQ (reference sequence). The CDR3 DNA reads TGTGCCAGCAGCTTAGGACACAATCAGCCCCAGCATTTT. Encoded protein: CASSLGHNQPQHF.

This chain joins TRBV6-5 and TRBJ1-2, with 7 bases fitting TRBD1. V gave up 9 bases and J gave up 3 bases; unmatched junction bases: 4. The CDR3 has 12 residues. Per the germline V gene, CDR1 is MNHEY and CDR2 is SVGAGI. The CDR3 DNA reads TGTGCCAGTCGGGACAGATACTATGGCTACACCTTC. Amino acids: CASRDRYYGYTF.

The V gene is TRBV13, the J gene TRBJ2-1; D remains ambiguous. This CDR3 spans 11 amino acids. Germline loops: CDR1 PRHDT, CDR2 FYEKMQ (reference sequence). V was pared by 5 bases and J by 6 bases, with 5 bases between. The CDR3 DNA reads as TGTGCCAGCAGCCTCGGCAATGAGCAGTTCTTC. This sequence encodes CASSLGNEQFF.

This clone is a singleton in its sample. This rearrangement joins TRBV2 to TRBJ1-2; D uncertain. The CDR3 has 14 amino acids. V lost 3 bases and J lost 1, with 9 bases in between. CDR1 is SNHLY, CDR2 FYNNEI, per germline. CDR3 loop: CASSDFGGNYGYTF. As DNA, the CDR3 is TGTGCCAGCAGTGATTTTGGTGGTAACTATGGCTACACCTTC. The entire variable domain, with the rest obtained from reference TRBV2 and TRBJ1-2, is as follows: EPEVTQTPSHQVTQMGQEVILRCVPISNHLYFYWYRQILGQKVEFLVSFYNNEISEKSEIFDDQFSVERPDGSNFTLKIRSTKLEDSAMYFCASSDFGGNYGYTFGSGTRLTVV.

The chain joins TRBV7-9 to TRBJ1-3; 7 nucleotides match TRBD1. The length of the CDR3 is 16 residues. Per the germline V gene, CDR1 is SEHNR and CDR2 is FQNEAQ (reference sequence). V was pared by 0 bases and J by 4 bases, with 6 bases of the junction left unmatched. The CDR3 nucleotides read TGTGCCAGCAGCTTAGCGCGGAGGGGGCAAGGAAACACCATATATTTT. Protein product: CASSLARRGQGNTIYF.